This entry lists 25 T cell receptor beta chains sequenced from one sample in a study of OX40 agonist ivuxolimab in advanced cancers. Only in-frame clones appear in the TCRdb table, and some are missing; sequencing was by immunoSEQ multiplex PCR. The sample shows tens of thousands of clones, roughly 89% of them seen only once. The starting material was CD4+ or CD8+ T cells sorted from blood, obtained in a trial of the OX40 agonist ivuxolimab. Every receptor here comes from an adult with an advanced solid tumor such as melanoma, head and neck, liver or kidney cancer.

The V and J genes are TRBV9 and TRBJ2-7, with 7 bases that match TRBD1. V lost 4 bases to trimming and J lost 3 bases; unmatched junction nucleotides: 4. The CDR3 has 13 residues. The germline gives CDR1 SGDLS, CDR2 YYNGEE. The CDR3 region has the DNA TGTGCCAGCAGCCCATGGGACAGCTACGAGCAGTACTTC. This encodes CASSPWDSYEQYF.

The chain has TRBV7-6 and TRBJ2-1, with 7 bases fitting TRBD2. CDR3 length: 16 residues. V gave up 8 bases and J gave up 7 bases; unmatched junction bases: 17. The V gene's germline CDR1 is SGHVS and CDR2 FNYEAQ. The CDR3: CASFTFGAGLTNEQFF. The CDR3 DNA reads TGTGCCAGCTTCACCTTTGGAGCGGGACTTACGAATGAGCAGTTCTTC.

The chain is built from TRBV7-6 and TRBJ1-1; 7 bases are a match to TRBD1. V lost 1 base, J lost 3 bases, and 2 bases stayed unmatched. The CDR3 extends over 14 amino acids. Germline V gene lookup returns CDR1 SGHVS and CDR2 FNYEAQ. This CDR3 reads CASSLGGTDTEAFF. The CDR3 DNA sequence: TGTGCCAGCAGCTTAGGAGGGACAGACACTGAAGCTTTCTTT.

The chain uses TRBV6-5 and TRBJ2-5; TRBD1 is a possible D gene (6 bases). Germline lookup yields CDR1 MNHEY and CDR2 SVGAGI. Trimming pared 9 bases from V and 2 bases from J, leaving 13 bases between. The CDR3 is 13 residues long. CDR3 sequence reads: CASTDSLQETQYF. Here the CDR3 DNA reads TGTGCCAGTACGGACAGTTTGCAAGAGACCCAGTACTTC.

A few counts support this clone. The chain couples TRBV5-6 to TRBJ1-1; 8 bases fit TRBD1. CDR1 is SGHDT and CDR2 is YYEEEE in the germline V gene. CDR3 length: 13 amino acids. With V trimmed by 5 bases and J by 8 bases, 8 bases remained unmatched. CDR3 in amino acids: CASRFQTGAEAFF. CDR3 sequence (DNA): TGTGCCAGCAGATTCCAGACAGGGGCGGAAGCTTTCTTT. Drawing the rest from reference TRBV5-6 and TRBJ1-1, the complete variable domain is DAGVTQSPTHLIKTRGQQVTLRCSPKSGHDTVSWYQQALGQGPQFIFQYYEEEERQRGNFPDRFSGHQFPNYSSELNVNALLLGDSALYLCASRFQTGAEAFFGQGTRLTVV.

V is TRBV5-1 and J is TRBJ1-1, with a possible D match to TRBD1 (5 bases). The CDR3 runs 14 residues. Germline CDR1 and CDR2: SGHRS and YFSETQ. V lost 0 bases to trimming and J lost 1 base, with 7 bases between them. The CDR3: CASSLGQTNTEAFF. CDR3 nucleotides: TGCGCCAGCAGCTTGGGACAGACGAACACTGAAGCTTTCTTT.

This chain uses TRBV19 with TRBJ2-5, with 7 bases identical to TRBD1. Trimming cost V 0 bases and J 5 bases; bases outside gene matches: 6. The CDR3 has 15 amino acids. The germline V gene has CDR1 LNHDA and CDR2 SQIVND (reference sequence). The CDR3 loop reads CASSIDYRGGETQYF. The DNA of the CDR3 is TGTGCCAGTAGTATAGATTACAGGGGTGGCGAGACCCAGTACTTC. The full variable domain, rest sourced from reference TRBV19 and TRBJ2-5, is DGGITQSPKYLFRKEGQNVTLSCEQNLNHDAMYWYRQDPGQGLRLIYYSQIVNDFQKGDIAEGYSVSREKKESFPLTVTSAQKNPTAFYLCASSIDYRGGETQYFGPGTRLLVL.

This chain links TRBV28 with TRBJ2-1; D is possibly TRBD1 (5 bases). Germline V lookup: CDR1 MDHEN, CDR2 SYDVKM. Trimming took off 0 bases at V and 9 bases at J, with 12 bases between the two ends. This CDR3 comprises 14 residues. CDR3 in DNA: TGTGCCAGCAGTTTATGGTCAGGGATGAGTGAGCAGTTCTTC. This gives the protein CASSLWSGMSEQFF.

This clone was found a few times. The chain couples TRBV27 to TRBJ2-1; D is undetermined. V was cut by 5 bases and J by 10 bases, with 12 bases left in between. This CDR3 comprises 12 residues. Germline V gene lookup returns CDR1 MNHEY and CDR2 SMNVEV (reference sequence). The CDR3 bases are TGTGCCAGCAGTCAAAAGGGAACGGAGCAGTTCTTC. Its translation is CASSQKGTEQFF.

The V call is TRBV27, the J call TRBJ1-5; possibly TRBD1 for D (6 bases). Germline lookup yields CDR1 MNHEY and CDR2 SMNVEV (reference sequence). V lost 8 bases to trimming and J lost 0 bases, with 8 bases between them. The CDR3 is 13 residues long. The CDR3 is CASSDSSNQPQHF. The CDR3 region has the DNA TGTGCCAGCTCGGACAGTAGCAATCAGCCCCAGCATTTT.

The V and J genes are TRBV27 and TRBJ2-3; possible D gene TRBD2, 5 bases. The V end was cut by 6 bases, the J end by 0 bases, with 19 bases between. Looked up from germline, CDR1 is MNHEY and CDR2 is SMNVEV (reference sequence). The CDR3 is made up of 17 amino acids. CDR3 protein: CASSPLGRRMSTDTQYF. CDR3 nucleotides: TGTGCCAGCAGCCCTTTGGGGAGACGTATGAGCACAGATACGCAGTATTTT.

The rearrangement links TRBV7-2 to TRBJ1-1, with D tentatively TRBD1 (5 bases). Germline CDR1 SGHTA, CDR2 FQGNSA. Trimming took off 5 bases at V and 6 bases at J, with 19 bases between the two ends. The CDR3 consists of 15 residues. Here the CDR3 reads CASSRGGGANPEAFF. DNA of the CDR3: TGTGCCAGCAGCCGGGGTGGAGGGGCAAACCCTGAAGCTTTCTTT.

This chain uses TRBV6-1 with TRBJ2-7, with 7 bases matching TRBD1. The V gene's germline CDR1 is MNHNS and CDR2 SASEGT. This CDR3 is 13 amino acids long. Trimming at V came to 4 bases and at J to 4 bases, leaving 4 bases not matched to a gene. In DNA, the CDR3 is TGTGCCAGCAGTGTATACAGGGGTTACGAGCAGTACTTC. Its protein is CASSVYRGYEQYF.

The rearrangement links TRBV7-9 to TRBJ1-1; 9 bases line up with TRBD1. V lost 4 bases to trimming and J lost 3 bases; unmatched junction nucleotides: 6. Germline V gives CDR1 SEHNR, CDR2 FQNEAQ (reference sequence). CDR3 size: 15 residues. CDR3 coding DNA: TGTGCCAGCAGCTCCCATTGGGACAGGGACACTGAAGCTTTCTTT. It specifies CASSSHWDRDTEAFF.

In its sample, this clone was seen a few times. The rearrangement joins TRBV27 to TRBJ2-4; D might be TRBD1 (6 bases). Trimming pared 7 bases from V and 1 base from J, leaving 14 bases between. Germline-derived CDR1 and CDR2 are MNHEY and SMNVEV (reference sequence). This CDR3 has 15 residues. For the CDR3, the DNA is TGTGCCAGCATTAGGACAGTCGGGGCCAAAAACATTCAGTACTTC. Its protein product is CASIRTVGAKNIQYF.

The chain recombines TRBV21-1 with TRBJ2-3; the table's D call, TRBD1, has no DNA check behind it. TRBV21-1 is reported as a pseudogene. The CDR3 length is 16 residues. The CDR3 coding sequence is TGTGCCAGCAGCAAAAAGGGGCAAGGAAACACAGATACGCAGTATTTT. This encodes CASSKKGQGNTDTQYF.

J is TRBJ2-7 and V is TRBV11-3; a possible D gene is TRBD1 (6 bases). Germline V gives CDR1 SGHNT, CDR2 YENEEA. Trimming stripped 4 bases from V and 2 bases from J, with 12 bases between. CDR3 length: 14 amino acids. The CDR3 is CASSSGTRPYEQYF. The CDR3, as DNA: TGTGCCAGCAGCTCCGGGACACGGCCCTACGAGCAGTACTTC.

This chain connects TRBV4-1 to TRBJ2-1; TRBD2 agrees at 15 bases. Germline V gene data show CDR1 as MGHRA and CDR2 as YSYEKL. Unmatched junction bases numbered 1, after V lost 0 bases and J lost 4 bases. CDR3 length: 17 amino acids. CDR3 residues: CASSQEGLAGGYNEQFF. CDR3 sequence (DNA): TGCGCCAGCAGCCAAGAAGGACTAGCGGGAGGGTACAATGAGCAGTTCTTC.

Concerning this clone itself: A junction boundary mismatches the germline segment, possibly from a read error. The CDR3 reads CASSLVSSEQYF. As DNA, the CDR3 is TGTGCCAGCAGCTTAGTGTCCTCCGAGCAGTACTTC. The chain combines TRBV7-9 with TRBJ2-7; the D is unclear. This CDR3 has 12 residues. Looked up from germline, CDR1 is SEHNR and CDR2 is FQNEAQ (reference sequence).

This chain's CDR3 is CASSMDRGSHNEQFF. The CDR3 DNA sequence: TGCGCCAGCAGCATGGACAGGGGGTCTCACAATGAGCAGTTCTTC. This chain links TRBV4-1 with TRBJ2-1; 10 bases map to TRBD1. Losses at the gene ends were 5 bases for V and 5 bases for J; bases not matched to a gene: 6. This CDR3 spans 15 amino acids. Germline V gene lookup returns CDR1 MGHRA and CDR2 YSYEKL.

The CDR3 spells CASGPRWPRTYNEQFF. The DNA of the CDR3 is TGCGCCAGCGGCCCTCGGTGGCCTCGGACCTACAATGAGCAGTTCTTC. The rearrangement uses TRBV5-1 and TRBJ2-1; D is ambiguous. Germline V gives CDR1 SGHRS, CDR2 YFSETQ. This CDR3 is 16 amino acids long. V gave up 7 bases and J gave up 2 bases, with 19 bases separating them.

This rearrangement joins TRBV30 to TRBJ1-5; 7 nucleotides line up with TRBD1. CDR1 is GTSNPN, CDR2 SVGIG, per germline (reference sequence). Unmatched junction bases numbered 14, after V lost 3 bases and J lost 6 bases. The CDR3 is 16 residues long. The CDR3 DNA follows: TGTGCCTGGAGCACTCCAGTAGGGGGCTGGCGTCAGCCCCAGCATTTT. Translating it yields CAWSTPVGGWRQPQHF. The full variable domain, rest sourced from reference TRBV30 and TRBJ1-5, is SQTIHQWPATLVQPVGSPLSLECTVEGTSNPNLYWYRQAAGRGLQLLFYSVGIGQISSEVPQNLSASRPQDRQFILSSKKLLLSDSGFYLCAWSTPVGGWRQPQHFGDGTRLSIL.

The rearrangement links TRBV19 to TRBJ2-2, with D possibly matching TRBD2 (5 bases). With 1 base removed from V and 6 bases from J, the gap between germline ends came to 12 bases. The CDR3 extends over 15 amino acids. Germline V gene sequence: CDR1 LNHDA, CDR2 SQIVND (reference sequence). CDR3 in amino acids: CASSIGQWESGELFF. The DNA of the CDR3 is TGTGCCAGTAGTATAGGCCAGTGGGAGTCCGGGGAGCTGTTTTTT. Combining the CDR3 with reference TRBV19 and TRBJ2-2 gives the whole variable domain DGGITQSPKYLFRKEGQNVTLSCEQNLNHDAMYWYRQDPGQGLRLIYYSQIVNDFQKGDIAEGYSVSREKKESFPLTVTSAQKNPTAFYLCASSIGQWESGELFFGEGSRLTVL.

The chain uses TRBV7-6 and TRBJ2-2; no clear D. The CDR3 length is 13 residues. CDR1 is SGHVS and CDR2 is FNYEAQ in the germline V gene. Trimming cost V 5 bases and J 7 bases, with 11 bases left between them. CDR3 DNA: TGTGCCAGCAGCGCCGCGTGGCACGGGGAGCTGTTTTTT. Translated: CASSAAWHGELFF.

CDR3 amino acids: CASSGTSGFGEQFF. CDR3 in DNA: TGTGCCAGCAGCGGGACTAGCGGGTTTGGGGAGCAGTTCTTC. The chain couples TRBV4-2 to TRBJ2-1; 12 nucleotides align to TRBD2. The V gene's germline CDR1 is LGHNA and CDR2 YNFKEQ. CDR3 length: 14 amino acids. V lost 5 bases and J lost 10; bases outside the gene matches: 6.